Following are 22 T cell receptor beta chains from one sample sequenced in a study of blood T cell repertoires in COVID-19. Clones were read by immunoSEQ multiplex PCR, and TCRdb kept only the in-frame ones, dropping some. The table includes 130,000 or so clones, 80% to 90% detected once. The sequencing sample was made of peripheral blood. The receptors derive from a man aged 45-60 years with active or convalescent COVID-19.

The J gene is TRBJ2-1, the V gene TRBV19; 11 bases map to TRBD2. V lost 5 bases, J lost 7 bases, and 13 bases stayed unmatched. Germline V lookup: CDR1 LNHDA, CDR2 SQIVND (reference sequence). This CDR3 spans 17 amino acids. This chain's CDR3 is CASSQYSGGAGRNEQFF. CDR3 bases: TGTGCCAGTAGTCAATATAGCGGGGGGGCTGGTCGGAATGAGCAGTTCTTC.

The genes are TRBV6-5 and TRBJ1-4; D remains ambiguous. V lost 11 bases and J 4 bases, leaving 20 bases between the germline ends. Germline V CDR1 and CDR2: MNHEY, SVGAGI. The CDR3 sequence is 15 residues long. For the CDR3, the DNA is TGTGCCGGCGCGGGTCGATCCGGCTATAATGAAAAACTGTTTTTT. Amino acids: CAGAGRSGYNEKLFF.

The CDR3 is CASSPRGDSNQPQHF. The CDR3 coding sequence is TGTGCCAGCAGCCCCAGGGGGGACAGCAATCAGCCCCAGCATTTT. J is TRBJ1-5 and V is TRBV7-9; 7 nucleotides match TRBD1. Germline V CDR1 and CDR2: SEHNR, FQNEAQ (reference sequence). Losses at the gene ends were 5 bases for V and 1 base for J; bases not matched to a gene: 5. CDR3 length equals 15 residues.

The chain recombines TRBV7-2 with TRBJ2-1, with 7 nucleotides matching TRBD1. V shed 4 bases, J shed 0 bases, and the junction held 3 bases outside the gene matches. Germline V gene data show CDR1 as SGHTA and CDR2 as FQGNSA. The CDR3 has 15 residues. The CDR3, as DNA: TGTGCCAGCAGCTCAAACAGGGGCTCCTACAATGAGCAGTTCTTC. Its protein product is CASSSNRGSYNEQFF.

The rearrangement uses TRBV11-2 and TRBJ1-6; D unclear. This CDR3 is 13 amino acids long. The germline gives CDR1 SGHAT, CDR2 FQNNGV. V was trimmed by 5 bases and J by 7 bases, leaving 9 bases between them. The CDR3 here is CASSRIANSPLHF. CDR3 coding DNA: TGTGCCAGCAGCCGAATCGCGAATTCACCCCTCCACTTT.

The chain carries TRBV11-2 and TRBJ2-7; 7 bases are a match to TRBD1. Unmatched junction bases numbered 11, after V lost 1 base and J lost 2 bases. The CDR3 extends over 17 amino acids. Germline V gene sequence: CDR1 SGHAT, CDR2 FQNNGV. In nucleotides, the CDR3 is TGTGCCAGCAGCTTAGGACCCCGGACAGGTCCCCCCTACGAGCAGTACTTC. Amino acids: CASSLGPRTGPPYEQYF. The whole variable domain, remainder taken from reference TRBV11-2 and TRBJ2-7, is EAGVAQSPRYKIIEKRQSVAFWCNPISGHATLYWYQQILGQGPKLLIQFQNNGVVDDSQLPKDRFSAERLKGVDSTLKIQPAKLEDSAVYLCASSLGPRTGPPYEQYFGPGTRLTVT.

The rearrangement uses TRBV28 and TRBJ1-3, with 9 positions matching TRBD1. This CDR3 has 15 residues. Germline assignment: CDR1 MDHEN and CDR2 SYDVKM. After removal of 6 bases from V and 2 bases from J, the junction contained 5 bases not matched to a gene. CDR3 DNA: TGTGCCAGCAGACCTACAGGGGGCCCTGGAAACACCATATATTTT. Translation: CASRPTGGPGNTIYF.

The rearrangement joins TRBV19 to TRBJ2-1, with 8 bases aligning to TRBD2. Germline lookup yields CDR1 LNHDA and CDR2 SQIVND (reference sequence). The CDR3 sequence is 14 residues long. V was pared by 3 bases and J by 7 bases, with 5 bases of the junction left unmatched. CDR3 sequence (DNA): TGTGCCAGTAGTATTGGCGGGAGGACGAATGAGCAGTTCTTC. It encodes CASSIGGRTNEQFF.

CDR3 nucleotide sequence: TGTGCCAGCAGCTTGAGCGGAGGGTCCCACAATGAGCAGTTCTTC. Translated: CASSLSGGSHNEQFF. The V gene is TRBV7-2, the J gene TRBJ2-1; TRBD2 might be the D (6 bases). CDR3 size: 15 residues. Germline lookup yields CDR1 SGHTA and CDR2 FQGNSA. Trimming pared 3 bases from V and 5 bases from J, leaving 14 bases between.

The chain recombines TRBV19 with TRBJ2-3, with D possibly matching TRBD2 (5 bases). The ends were cut back, 4 bases at V and 8 bases at J, with 13 bases in the middle. CDR1 and CDR2 (germline): LNHDA, SQIVND (reference sequence). The CDR3 length is 13 residues. The CDR3 sequence is CASSTSPGGTQYF. The CDR3 DNA reads as TGTGCCAGTAGTACGTCCCCCGGAGGTACGCAGTATTTT.

This clone has just one count. This chain connects TRBV28 to TRBJ2-7, with a tentative D call TRBD1 (5 bases). V was cut by 4 bases and J by 4 bases, with 11 bases left in between. This CDR3 spans 13 amino acids. Per the germline V gene, CDR1 is MDHEN and CDR2 is SYDVKM. The CDR3 nucleotides read TGTGCCAGCAGTTCGACAGTTCTATACGAGCAGTACTTC. Amino acid sequence: CASSSTVLYEQYF.

The gene calls are TRBV29-1 and TRBJ2-1, with D tentatively TRBD1 (6 bases). Trimming shortened V by 3 bases and J by 3 bases, and 12 bases separated the two germline ends. In germline, CDR1 is SQVTM, CDR2 ANQGSEA. The CDR3 sequence is 14 residues long. The CDR3: CSVDLQGYYNEQFF. For the CDR3, the DNA is TGCAGCGTTGATTTGCAGGGGTACTACAATGAGCAGTTCTTC.

The count of this clone is one. The chain is built from TRBV5-1 and TRBJ2-5; possible D gene TRBD2, 6 bases. Trimming shortened V by 2 bases and J by 1 base, and 12 bases separated the two germline ends. CDR3 length: 15 amino acids. The germline V gene encodes CDR1 SGHRS and CDR2 YFSETQ. CDR3 coding DNA: TGCGCCAGCAGCTTCGAGGCGGGGACCCAAGAGACCCAGTACTTC. It translates to CASSFEAGTQETQYF.

The V gene is TRBV9, the J gene TRBJ1-2; 7 nucleotides line up with TRBD1. Losses at the gene ends were 6 bases for V and 0 bases for J; bases not matched to a gene: 2. The V gene's germline CDR1 is SGDLS and CDR2 YYNGEE. This CDR3 spans 13 amino acids. Written as DNA, the CDR3 is TGTGCCAGCACACAGGGGACTAACTATGGCTACACCTTC. This encodes CASTQGTNYGYTF.

The chain combines TRBV7-6 with TRBJ2-5, with 9 positions matching TRBD2. Germline CDR1 reads SGHVS; CDR2 reads FNYEAQ. The CDR3 totals 21 residues. V lost 5 bases, J lost 5 bases, and 27 bases stayed unmatched. The CDR3 region has the DNA TGTGCCAGCAGCCGGCGTCCGCCGGCGGGAGGGGAGCAGGCAGTTCGGGAGACCCAGTACTTC. Translating it yields CASSRRPPAGGEQAVRETQYF.

CDR3 amino acids: CASSQPGQGLGYTF. In DNA form, the CDR3 reads TGTGCCAGCAGTCAACCGGGACAGGGCCTGGGCTACACCTTC. The V gene is TRBV25-1, the J gene TRBJ1-2; 9 bases agree with TRBD1. The V and J ends lost 5 bases and 8 bases, in that order; junction bases with no gene match: 9. The CDR3 has 14 residues. CDR1 is MGHDK and CDR2 is SYGVNS in the germline V gene.

This chain links TRBV28 with TRBJ2-3; D is undetermined. From germline, CDR1 is MDHEN and CDR2 SYDVKM. The CDR3 length is 12 residues. Trimming left V 8 bases short and J 2 bases short, with 8 bases between. CDR3 sequence: CASRVNTDTQYF. CDR3 in DNA: TGTGCCAGCCGGGTTAACACAGATACGCAGTATTTT. Drawing the rest from reference TRBV28 and TRBJ2-3, the complete variable domain is DVKVTQSSRYLVKRTGEKVFLECVQDMDHENMFWYRQDPGLGLRLIYFSYDVKMKEKGDIPEGYSVSREKKERFSLILESASTNQTSMYLCASRVNTDTQYFGPGTRLTVL.

The genes are TRBV5-1 and TRBJ2-7; a possible D gene is TRBD2 (5 bases). The germline V and J ends were trimmed by 3 bases and 2 bases, with 15 bases remaining between them. This CDR3 region has 15 residues. The germline V gene has CDR1 SGHRS and CDR2 YFSETQ. CDR3 sequence: CASSYQRSGTYEQYF. The CDR3 nucleotides read TGCGCCAGCAGCTATCAGCGGAGTGGGACCTACGAGCAGTACTTC.

This chain connects TRBV18 to TRBJ2-4; 7 nucleotides line up with TRBD1. The CDR3 covers 15 residues. Germline lookup yields CDR1 KGHSH and CDR2 LQKENI. Trimming took 4 bases from V and 0 from J; bases not matched to a gene: 3. The CDR3 bases are TGTGCCAGCTCACTGCAGGGGGTAGCCAAAAACATTCAGTACTTC. Protein: CASSLQGVAKNIQYF.

This clone was seen a single time. The genes are TRBV27 and TRBJ2-1, with a tentative D call TRBD1 (6 bases). Trimming stripped 0 bases from V and 0 bases from J, with 15 bases between. Germline V lookup: CDR1 MNHEY, CDR2 SMNVEV (reference sequence). This CDR3 contains 18 residues. Here the CDR3 DNA reads TGTGCCAGCAGTTTATCGGGGGACAAGCCAAGCTCCTACAATGAGCAGTTCTTC. Its translation is CASSLSGDKPSSYNEQFF.

The chain carries TRBV19 and TRBJ2-2, with 8 bases matching TRBD1. The CDR3 is 16 residues long. V gave up 3 bases and J gave up 4 bases; unmatched junction bases: 7. Per germline, CDR1 LNHDA and CDR2 SQIVND (reference sequence). In DNA form, the CDR3 reads TGTGCCAGTAGTATTAGTACAGGGGGTCTCACCGGGGAGCTGTTTTTT. This sequence encodes CASSISTGGLTGELFF.

The CDR3, as DNA: TGCGCCAGCAGGGCAGGGGGCGCAACCGGGGAGCTGTTTTTT. Translation gives CASRAGGATGELFF. V usage is TRBV5-1 and J usage is TRBJ2-2; 8 bases map to TRBD1. The V gene end was trimmed by 5 bases and the J gene end by 5 bases; junction bases not matched to a gene: 5. This CDR3 has 14 amino acids. Germline assignment: CDR1 SGHRS and CDR2 YFSETQ.